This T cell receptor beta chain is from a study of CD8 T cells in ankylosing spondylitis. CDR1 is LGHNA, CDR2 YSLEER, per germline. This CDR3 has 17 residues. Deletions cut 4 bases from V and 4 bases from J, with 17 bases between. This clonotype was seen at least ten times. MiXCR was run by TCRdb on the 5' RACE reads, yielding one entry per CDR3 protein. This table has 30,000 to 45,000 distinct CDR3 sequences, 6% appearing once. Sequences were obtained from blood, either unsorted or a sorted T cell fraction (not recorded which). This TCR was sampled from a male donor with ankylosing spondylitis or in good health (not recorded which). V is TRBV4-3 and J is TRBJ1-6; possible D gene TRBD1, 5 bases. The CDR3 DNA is TGCGCCAGCAGCCTTGGTTCCGCGGAGGGGTATAATTCACCCCTCCACTTT. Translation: CASSLGSAEGYNSPLHF.